This T cell receptor (beta chain) came from a study of beta chain features in type 1 diabetes. Worth noting for this clone: Antigen unknown.

Findings and limits, study-wide: When Type 1 diabetes patients were examined, their TCRB CDR3s proved moderately but significantly shorter in all four CD4+ subsets.

Without exception, sorted populations had purity beyond 95%. Expressed TCRB transcripts were sequenced, since all the RNA that had been isolated was reverse transcribed. Profiling relied on immunoSEQ multiplex PCR, and the TCRdb table lists in-frame clones only, not all of them. Found here are about 320,000 clones, about 15% of them singletons; the top ten hold approximately 7%. The germline CDR1 and CDR2 sequences are ENHRY and SYGVKD. Trimming removed 2 bases at V and 6 bases at J, with 14 bases between. This CDR3 spans 14 amino acids. This TCR was recovered from a man aged 30-40 years in good health. Source material: central memory CD4+ T cells from blood. This chain uses TRBV10-3 with TRBJ2-7, with D possibly being TRBD2 (6 bases). The CDR3 loop reads CAISEPTDGGEQYF. The CDR3 nucleotides read TGTGCCATCAGTGAGCCCACGGACGGGGGCGAGCAGTACTTC.